This T cell receptor beta chain derives from a study of blood T cell repertoires in COVID-19 (dated by TCRdb to 2020 to 2021). In terms of the full investigation: Collaborator samples came from the United States, Italy and Spain and covered acute and convalescent phases of COVID-19. The prospective study material was composed of cDNA or gDNA derived from T cells, B-cell-depleted T cells, or PBMCs. The dataset comprised deeply sampled blood TCRbeta repertoires from subjects exposed to, actively infected with, or recovered from COVID-19. The repertoires were made available in a free public database intended to serve as a resource for research on the immune response to SARS-CoV-2. The samples were drawn from two sources: the first 160 participants of the ongoing ImmuneRACE study, and approximately 1,300 subjects contributed by 6 global collaborators. Sample metadata almost always included a de-identified subject ID, COVID-19 status, age in years and sex. Where HLA class I and class II types were available, the types were taken from metadata supplied by the sample provider, not from assay-based typing. Findings and caveats that apply to the study as a whole: Clinical and demographic metadata were provided uncurated, with the amount varying by source and participant.

In Seattle, one collaborating source enrolled patients while the infection was active and tracked those patients longitudinally over the course of disease. Each collaborating institution followed its own protocols to collect whole blood in K2EDTA tubes. For TCRbeta analysis, collaborators shipped samples in one of three forms: frozen whole blood, isolated PBMCs, or DNA extracted from either of those sample types. Details on this clone: No cognate antigen has been identified for it. Per-nucleotide qualities are absent, and no much larger clonotype sits a single base away.

TCRbeta CDR3 regions were amplified from genomic DNA using the immunoSEQ Assay, a bias-controlled multiplex PCR. From the authors' description of their analysis: Within the assay, amplification of reference gene primers was used to estimate how many nucleated cells each sample contained. To quantify the absolute abundance of each unique TCRbeta CDR3 rearrangement, sequence reads were collapsed and filtered. For each sample, productive Simpson clonality was calculated by taking the square root of Simpson's diversity index across productive rearrangements. The source is immuneACCESS, and TCRdb retained only in-frame sequences with V and J called. Part of the clones is not carried over; for the studies checked, unresolved V genes explain less than half of this, and the remainder is unexplained. That table gives V, J and clone size, and the DNA gave D and trimming. The sample table contains some 38,000 clones; only one count was recorded for about two thirds of them. The ten largest account for about 10% of the sample.

Germline trimming: 6 bases from V, 2 bases from J; junction bases outside gene matches: 1. For CDR1 and CDR2, the germline V gene (reference sequence) lists LGHDT and YNNKEL. From its cysteine to its phenylalanine, the CDR3 spans 13 amino acids. Only CDR3 DNA is held: 39 bases, read in frame from base 1. This clonotype originated in a man aged 70 or older with COVID-19, enrolled during active disease. Sequencing used peripheral blood. The chain uses TRBV3-1 (or the pseudogene TRBV3-2) and TRBJ2-5, with TRBD1 matching 9 junction bases. The DNA sequence is given as TGTGCCAGCAGGACAGGGGGGCAAGAGACCCAGTACTTC. This gives the protein CASRTGGQETQYF.